The rows below give T cell receptor beta chains drawn from one sample of a study of T-cell reconstitution after alpha-beta-depleted transplantation in children. TCRdb re-called the PCR reads through MiXCR, storing one row per CDR3 protein. Of over 400,000 distinct CDR3 sequences in the sample, approximately 12% were seen once. The material was PBMCs from the stem cell graft donor, obtained from the stem cell graft. These receptors all stem from a human donor who donated a stem cell graft to a child with combined immunodeficiency. The CDR3 runs from the conserved cysteine through the conserved F or W. Each record gives: V gene, J gene, clone size, D gene, CDR3 DNA, CDR3 protein. The D gene is left open where the match is weak. Some rows have no size entry. The others give once, few or many, or a class for an expanded clone.

v_gene: TRBV12-3/TRBV12-4
j_gene: TRBJ2-1
abundance: .
d_gene: .
CDR3nt: TGTGCCAGCAGTCGGAGGGCTCTAAAAGACAATGAGCAGTTCTTC
CDR3aa: CASSRRALKDNEQFF

v_gene: TRBV7-2
j_gene: TRBJ2-2
abundance: many
d_gene: TRBD2
CDR3nt: TGTGCCAGCACCCGGGGGGGCGTGGAGCGCACCGGGGAGCTGTTTTTT
CDR3aa: CASTRGGVERTGELFF

v_gene: TRBV9
j_gene: TRBJ2-3
abundance: many
d_gene: .
CDR3nt: TGTGCCAGCAGCGTCGAAGGTTCGGGAGATACGCAGTATTTT
CDR3aa: CASSVEGSGDTQYF

v_gene: TRBV6-2/TRBV6-3
j_gene: TRBJ2-7
abundance: .
d_gene: .
CDR3nt: TGTGCCAGCAGTTCCTCAAACACGCAGTACTTC
CDR3aa: CASSSSNTQYF

v_gene: TRBV27
j_gene: TRBJ2-1
abundance: many
d_gene: .
CDR3nt: TGTGCCAGCAGGCGCACCGGGGCAAGTAATGAGCAGTTCTTC
CDR3aa: CASRRTGASNEQFF

v_gene: TRBV12-3/TRBV12-4
j_gene: TRBJ1-2
abundance: few
d_gene: .
CDR3nt: TGTGCCAGCAGCCCTGACAGAGTTTGGAACTATGGCTACACCTTC
CDR3aa: CASSPDRVWNYGYTF

v_gene: TRBV29-1
j_gene: TRBJ1-2
abundance: few
d_gene: TRBD1
CDR3nt: TGCAGCGTTGAAACTAGGACAGGGGGAATGAACTATGGCTACACCTTC
CDR3aa: CSVETRTGGMNYGYTF

v_gene: TRBV4-3
j_gene: TRBJ1-2
abundance: few
d_gene: .
CDR3nt: TGCGCCAGCAGCCAAGACAGGAATCCTAACTATGGCTACACCTTC
CDR3aa: CASSQDRNPNYGYTF

v_gene: TRBV4-3
j_gene: TRBJ1-6
abundance: few
d_gene: .
CDR3nt: TGCGCCAGCAGCCATCGGGACCAGAATTCACCCCTCCACTTT
CDR3aa: CASSHRDQNSPLHF

v_gene: TRBV7-2
j_gene: TRBJ2-7
abundance: .
d_gene: .
CDR3nt: TGTGCCAGCAGCCTGGGTCCGCTAGTCTCCTACGAGCAGTACTTC
CDR3aa: CASSLGPLVSYEQYF

v_gene: TRBV2
j_gene: TRBJ2-1
abundance: many
d_gene: TRBD2
CDR3nt: TGTGCCAGCAGGGCCGGGACTAGAGGTTACAATGAGCAGTTCTTC
CDR3aa: CASRAGTRGYNEQFF

v_gene: TRBV29-1
j_gene: TRBJ1-5
abundance: many
d_gene: .
CDR3nt: TGCAGCGTTGAAGTCTTTGGGGAGAGCAATCAGCCCCAGCATTTT
CDR3aa: CSVEVFGESNQPQHF

v_gene: TRBV29-1
j_gene: TRBJ1-2
abundance: .
d_gene: .
CDR3nt: TGCAGCGTTGAAGAGGGGAAAGACTATGGCTACACCTTC
CDR3aa: CSVEEGKDYGYTF

v_gene: TRBV20-1
j_gene: TRBJ2-5
abundance: .
d_gene: .
CDR3nt: TGCAGTGCCAGGTCCAGGGGCTACACCAGAGAGACCCAGTACTTC
CDR3aa: CSARSRGYTRETQYF

v_gene: TRBV4-3
j_gene: TRBJ2-3
abundance: .
d_gene: TRBD1
CDR3nt: TGCGCCAGCAGCCAGGGACAGGGGTTCACAGATACGCAGTATTTT
CDR3aa: CASSQGQGFTDTQYF

v_gene: TRBV27
j_gene: TRBJ2-5
abundance: few
d_gene: .
CDR3nt: TGTGCCAGCAGTTTGATGGGGGTGGGGGAGACCCAGTACTTC
CDR3aa: CASSLMGVGETQYF

v_gene: TRBV7-9
j_gene: TRBJ1-1
abundance: .
d_gene: .
CDR3nt: TGTGCCAGCAGCTTAGGCCTCCCGGGTACTGAAGCTTTCTTT
CDR3aa: CASSLGLPGTEAFF